What follows describes a single TCR beta chain. Its antigen is undetermined. This table comes from immunoSEQ multiplex PCR, and its TCRdb copy is limited to in-frame clones, with some not included. The repertoire includes about 100,000 clones, under 70% of them detected once, and approximately 25% sits in the top ten. This CDR3 is built from 12 residues. Germline loops: CDR1 GTSNPN, CDR2 SVGIG (reference sequence). V shed 2 bases and J shed 1 base, with 6 bases lying between them. The data were taken from a study of shared clonotypes between healthy human individuals. Study-level information: Per-donor plates numbered three CD4 naive, three CD4 memory, two CD8 naive and one CD8 memory. General study results and limits: Across subsets, estimated richness was generally greater for naive than for memory populations.

The chain couples TRBV30 to TRBJ2-7; TRBD1 might be the D (5 bases). The sequencing sample was made of memory CD8+ T cells sorted from blood. The subset: CD45RO+ cells pooled with CCR7-negative TemRA cells. The sequence derives from a woman aged 25 to 45 in good health. The CDR3 bases are TGTGCCTGGAGTAGGGGTTCCTACGAGCAGTACTTC. It is translated as CAWSRGSYEQYF.